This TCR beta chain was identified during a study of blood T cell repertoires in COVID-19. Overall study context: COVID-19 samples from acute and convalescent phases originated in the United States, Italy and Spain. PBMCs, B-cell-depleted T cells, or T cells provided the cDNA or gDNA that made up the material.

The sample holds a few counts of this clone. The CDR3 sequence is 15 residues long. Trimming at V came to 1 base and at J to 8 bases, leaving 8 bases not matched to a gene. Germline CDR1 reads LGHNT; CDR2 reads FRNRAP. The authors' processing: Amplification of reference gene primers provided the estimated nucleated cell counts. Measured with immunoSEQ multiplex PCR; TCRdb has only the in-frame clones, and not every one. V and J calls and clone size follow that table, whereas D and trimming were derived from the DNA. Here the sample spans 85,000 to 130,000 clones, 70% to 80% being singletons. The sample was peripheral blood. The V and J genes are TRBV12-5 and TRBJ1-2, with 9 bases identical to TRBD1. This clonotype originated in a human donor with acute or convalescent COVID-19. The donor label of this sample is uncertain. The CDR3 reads CASGLAPGTGYGYTF. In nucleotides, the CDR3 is TGTGCTAGTGGTTTGGCCCCGGGGACAGGGTACGGCTACACCTTC.